The 14 T cell receptor beta chains below were found in one sample sequenced in a study of blood T cell repertoires in COVID-19. Assay: immunoSEQ multiplex PCR; the TCRdb copy retains only in-frame clones and omits some. The data show roughly 200,000 clones, around 81% seen once. The sample comprised peripheral blood. These receptors were collected from a woman between 40 and 55 years old with COVID-19, enrolled during active disease.

DNA for the CDR3: TGCGCCAGCAGCCCCCAACTTGGTAGCAATCAGCCCCAGCATTTT. Its protein is CASSPQLGSNQPQHF. This chain uses TRBV4-1 with TRBJ1-5; D gene ambiguous. Trimming took 4 bases from V and 0 from J, leaving 10 bases between them. The CDR3 totals 15 residues. CDR1 is MGHRA, CDR2 YSYEKL, per germline.

The chain carries TRBV9 and TRBJ1-2; TRBD1 might be the D (5 bases). The CDR3 length is 16 residues. Germline V lookup: CDR1 SGDLS, CDR2 YYNGEE. Trimming removed 0 bases at V and 4 bases at J, with 16 bases between. CDR3 residues: CASSVADSGYGYGYTF. In DNA, the CDR3 is TGTGCCAGCAGCGTAGCTGACAGTGGATACGGCTATGGCTACACCTTC.

The chain recombines TRBV24-1 with TRBJ1-4; 7 bases match TRBD1. After removal of 5 bases from V and 3 bases from J, the junction contained 5 bases not matched to a gene. The CDR3 spans 15 residues. Germline CDR1 KGHDR, CDR2 SFDVKD. Here the CDR3 reads CATSGGGEANEKLFF. Written as DNA, the CDR3 is TGTGCCACCAGTGGAGGGGGCGAGGCTAATGAAAAACTGTTTTTT.

There are a few counts of this clone. Written as DNA, the CDR3 is TGCGCCAGCAGTCAATTCGGGGGTAACACTGAAGCTTTCTTT. Its protein product is CASSQFGGNTEAFF. This chain uses TRBV23-1 with TRBJ1-1; D is possibly TRBD1 (5 bases). TRBV23-1 is designated an ORF whose function remains uncertain. V dropped 1 base and J dropped 2 bases, with 8 bases sitting between them. This CDR3 comprises 14 residues.

This sequence joins TRBV7-9 and TRBJ2-1, with 9 nucleotides matching TRBD1. CDR3 size: 15 residues. V shed 5 bases and J 8 bases; nucleotides not matched to a gene: 10. Looked up from germline, CDR1 is SEHNR and CDR2 is FQNEAQ (reference sequence). The DNA of the CDR3 is TGTGCCAGCAGCCACGCCGGGACAGGGAGGGATGAGCAGTTCTTC. This sequence encodes CASSHAGTGRDEQFF.

This rearrangement joins TRBV2 to TRBJ2-3; 7 nucleotides align to TRBD1. The CDR3 sequence is 14 residues long. J lost 2 bases, V lost 10 bases, and 9 bases had no gene match. The germline gives CDR1 SNHLY, CDR2 FYNNEI. The CDR3 DNA follows: TGTGCCACACTCCCGGGACAGTACACAGATACGCAGTATTTT. Residues: CATLPGQYTDTQYF. The complete variable domain, with remaining parts taken from reference TRBV2 and TRBJ2-3, reads EPEVTQTPSHQVTQMGQEVILRCVPISNHLYFYWYRQILGQKVEFLVSFYNNEISEKSEIFDDQFSVERPDGSNFTLKIRSTKLEDSAMYFCATLPGQYTDTQYFGPGTRLTVL.

This clone was recorded once. The V gene is TRBV27, the J gene TRBJ1-2, with TRBD1 identical over 8 bases. The CDR3 sequence is 17 residues long. The trim removed 3 bases at V and 2 bases at J, leaving 11 bases unmatched. The germline gives CDR1 MNHEY, CDR2 SMNVEV (reference sequence). The CDR3 DNA is TGTGCCAGCAGTTTCCACCCTCAAAGGACAGGGAACTATGGCTACACCTTC. This codes for CASSFHPQRTGNYGYTF.

In its sample, this clone was seen a few times. V usage is TRBV20-1 and J usage is TRBJ2-5, with 8 positions matching TRBD2. The CDR3 runs 15 residues. CDR1 is DFQATT, CDR2 SNEGSKA, per germline (reference sequence). V shed 3 bases and J 7 bases; nucleotides not matched to a gene: 13. CDR3 in amino acids: CSASPPGLGRWTQYF. CDR3 bases: TGCAGTGCTAGTCCCCCGGGACTAGGGAGGTGGACCCAGTACTTC.

The chain carries TRBV27 and TRBJ2-5; 8 nucleotides line up with TRBD1. Germline CDR1 is MNHEY and CDR2 is SMNVEV (reference sequence). This CDR3 is built from 14 residues. Losses at the gene ends were 6 bases for V and 4 bases for J; bases not matched to a gene: 7. CDR3 coding DNA: TGTGCCAGCAGCATCGGGACAGGCCCAGAGACCCAGTACTTC. Residues: CASSIGTGPETQYF.

This clone was seen only a few times. The V gene is TRBV20-1, the J gene TRBJ1-1, with unresolved D. V lost 3 bases and J lost 14, with 7 bases in between. Germline V gene lookup returns CDR1 DFQATT and CDR2 SNEGSKA (reference sequence). The CDR3 extends over 8 amino acids. The CDR3 protein is CSASSFFF. The CDR3 DNA reads as TGCAGTGCTAGCAGTTTCTTCTTT.

The chain's CDR3 is CASSQVAEHTDTQYF. The CDR3 nucleotides are TGTGCCAGCAGCCAGGTGGCGGAACACACAGATACGCAGTATTTT. The rearrangement joins TRBV3-1 (or the pseudogene TRBV3-2) to TRBJ2-3; no reliable D call. Trimming removed 3 bases at V and 2 bases at J, with 12 bases between. The V gene's germline CDR1 is LGHDT and CDR2 YNNKEL (reference sequence). The CDR3 length is 15 residues.

This chain uses TRBV28 with TRBJ2-3; possible D gene TRBD2, 5 bases. The germline V and J ends were trimmed by 7 bases and 2 bases, with 13 bases remaining between them. Germline CDR1 MDHEN, CDR2 SYDVKM. The CDR3 has 14 residues. CDR3 sequence (DNA): TGTGCCAGCATCAATCAGCGGTCCACAGATACGCAGTATTTT. This encodes CASINQRSTDTQYF.

This chain uses TRBV19 with TRBJ1-2; D perhaps matches TRBD1 (6 bases). This CDR3 region has 15 residues. Trimming removed 8 bases at V and 5 bases at J, with 21 bases between. Germline assignment: CDR1 LNHDA and CDR2 SQIVND (reference sequence). The CDR3 coding sequence is TGTGCCAGTCGGGGAAGAGCAGGGGCGGATTATGGCTACACCTTC. Protein: CASRGRAGADYGYTF.

The CDR3 DNA is TGTGCCAGTAAATCAGGGGGGACGGGTAATGAAAAACTGTTTTTT. Its protein product is CASKSGGTGNEKLFF. V usage is TRBV19 and J usage is TRBJ1-4, with 7 positions matching TRBD1. V dropped 7 bases and J dropped 4; count of bases not matched to a gene: 9. The CDR3 loop spans 15 amino acids. The germline CDR1 and CDR2 sequences are LNHDA and SQIVND (reference sequence).